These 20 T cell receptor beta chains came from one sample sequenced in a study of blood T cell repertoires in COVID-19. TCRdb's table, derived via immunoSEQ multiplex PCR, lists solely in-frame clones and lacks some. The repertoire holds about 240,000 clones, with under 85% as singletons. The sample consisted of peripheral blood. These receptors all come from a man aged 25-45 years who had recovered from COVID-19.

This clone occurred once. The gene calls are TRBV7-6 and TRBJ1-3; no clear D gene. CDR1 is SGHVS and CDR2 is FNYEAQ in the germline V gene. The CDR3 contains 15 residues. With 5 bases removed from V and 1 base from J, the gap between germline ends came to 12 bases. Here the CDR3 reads CASSEYAGSGNTIYF. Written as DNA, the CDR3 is TGTGCCAGCAGCGAATATGCGGGTTCTGGAAACACCATATATTTT. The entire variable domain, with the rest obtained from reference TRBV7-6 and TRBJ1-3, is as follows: GAGVSQSPRYKVTKRGQDVALRCDPISGHVSLYWYRQALGQGPEFLTYFNYEAQQDKSGLPNDRFSAERPEGSISTLTIQRTEQRDSAMYRCASSEYAGSGNTIYFGEGSWLTVV.

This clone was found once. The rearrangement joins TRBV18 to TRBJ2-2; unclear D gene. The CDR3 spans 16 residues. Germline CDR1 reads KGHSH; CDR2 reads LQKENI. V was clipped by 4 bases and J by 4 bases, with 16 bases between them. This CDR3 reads CASSLDQASSTGELFF. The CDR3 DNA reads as TGTGCCAGCTCACTCGATCAAGCCTCGAGCACCGGGGAGCTGTTTTTT.

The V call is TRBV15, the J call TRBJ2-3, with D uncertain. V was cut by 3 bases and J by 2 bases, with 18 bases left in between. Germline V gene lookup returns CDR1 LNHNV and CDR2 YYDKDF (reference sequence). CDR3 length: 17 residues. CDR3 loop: CATSRERGFSITDTQYF. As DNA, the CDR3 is TGTGCCACCAGCAGGGAGAGAGGTTTCTCTATCACAGATACGCAGTATTTT.

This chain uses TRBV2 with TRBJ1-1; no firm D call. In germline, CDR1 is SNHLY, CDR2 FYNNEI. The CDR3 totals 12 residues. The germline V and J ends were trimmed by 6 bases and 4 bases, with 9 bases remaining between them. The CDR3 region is CASRYTGTEAFF. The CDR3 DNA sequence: TGTGCCAGCAGATACACGGGCACTGAAGCTTTCTTT.

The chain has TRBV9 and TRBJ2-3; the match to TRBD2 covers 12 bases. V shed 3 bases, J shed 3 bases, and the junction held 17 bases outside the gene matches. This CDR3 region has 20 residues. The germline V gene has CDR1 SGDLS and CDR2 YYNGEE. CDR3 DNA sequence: TGTGCCAGCAGCGCCTCACCCCGACTAGCGGGGGTTGACGGTACAGATACGCAGTATTTT. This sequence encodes CASSASPRLAGVDGTDTQYF.

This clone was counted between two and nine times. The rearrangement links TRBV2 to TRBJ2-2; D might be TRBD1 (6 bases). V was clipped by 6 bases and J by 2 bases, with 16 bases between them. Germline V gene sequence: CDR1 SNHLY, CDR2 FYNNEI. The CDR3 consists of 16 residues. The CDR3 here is CASSAAGAPNTGELFF. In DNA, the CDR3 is TGTGCCAGCAGCGCCGCAGGGGCCCCTAACACCGGGGAGCTGTTTTTT.

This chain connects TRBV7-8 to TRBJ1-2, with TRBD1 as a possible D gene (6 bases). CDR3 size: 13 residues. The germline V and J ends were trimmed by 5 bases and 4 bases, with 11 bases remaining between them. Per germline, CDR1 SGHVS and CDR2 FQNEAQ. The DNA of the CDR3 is TGTGCCAGCAGCAACCGGGACACCTATGGCTACACCTTC. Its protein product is CASSNRDTYGYTF.

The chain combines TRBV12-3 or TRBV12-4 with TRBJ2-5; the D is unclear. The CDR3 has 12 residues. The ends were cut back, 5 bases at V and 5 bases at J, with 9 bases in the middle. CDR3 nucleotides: TGTGCCAGCAGTGGGCCGGCGGAGACCCAGTACTTC. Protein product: CASSGPAETQYF.

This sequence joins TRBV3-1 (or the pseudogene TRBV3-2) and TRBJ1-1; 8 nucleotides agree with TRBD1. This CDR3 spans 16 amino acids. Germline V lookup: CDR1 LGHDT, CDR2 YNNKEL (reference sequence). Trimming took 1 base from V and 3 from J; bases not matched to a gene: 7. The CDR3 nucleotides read TGTGCCAGCAGCCAAGTTGGTGGACAGGGCCACACTGAAGCTTTCTTT. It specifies CASSQVGGQGHTEAFF.

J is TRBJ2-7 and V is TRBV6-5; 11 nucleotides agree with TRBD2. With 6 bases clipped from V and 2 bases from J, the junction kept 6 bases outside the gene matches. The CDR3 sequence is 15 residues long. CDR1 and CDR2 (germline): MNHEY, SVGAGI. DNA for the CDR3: TGTGCCAGCAGCGTTAGCGGGGGGGACCCCTACGAGCAGTACGTC. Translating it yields CASSVSGGDPYEQYV.

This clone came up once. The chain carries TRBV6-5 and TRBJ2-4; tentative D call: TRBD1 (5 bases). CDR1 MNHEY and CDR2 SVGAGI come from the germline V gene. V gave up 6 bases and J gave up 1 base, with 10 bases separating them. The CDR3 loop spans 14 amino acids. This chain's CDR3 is CASSPGWAKNIQYF. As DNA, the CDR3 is TGTGCCAGCAGCCCAGGGTGGGCCAAAAACATTCAGTACTTC.

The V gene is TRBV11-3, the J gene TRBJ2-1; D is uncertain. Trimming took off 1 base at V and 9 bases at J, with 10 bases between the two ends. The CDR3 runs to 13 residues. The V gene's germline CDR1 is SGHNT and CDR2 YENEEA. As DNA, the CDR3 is TGTGCCAGCAGCTTAGTGGCGGAGACTGAGCAGTTCTTC. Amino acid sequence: CASSLVAETEQFF.

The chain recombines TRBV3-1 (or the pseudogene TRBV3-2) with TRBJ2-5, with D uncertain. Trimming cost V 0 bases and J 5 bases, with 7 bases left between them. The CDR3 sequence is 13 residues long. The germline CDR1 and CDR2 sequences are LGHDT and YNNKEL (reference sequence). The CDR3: CASSQEGMETQYF. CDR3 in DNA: TGTGCCAGCAGCCAAGAGGGCATGGAGACCCAGTACTTC.

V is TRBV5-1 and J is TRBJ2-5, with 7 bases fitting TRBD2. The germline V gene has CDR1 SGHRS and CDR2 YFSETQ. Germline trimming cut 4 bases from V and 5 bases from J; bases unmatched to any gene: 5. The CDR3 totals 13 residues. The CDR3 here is CASSRGGKETQYF. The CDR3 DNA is TGCGCCAGCAGCCGGGGAGGGAAGGAGACCCAGTACTTC. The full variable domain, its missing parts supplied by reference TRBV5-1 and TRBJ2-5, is KAGVTQTPRYLIKTRGQQVTLSCSPISGHRSVSWYQQTPGQGLQFLFEYFSETQRNKGNFPGRFSGRQFSNSRSEMNVSTLELGDSALYLCASSRGGKETQYFGPGTRLLVL.

This CDR3 reads CASSFLLPAGADTQYF. CDR3 sequence (DNA): TGTGCCAGCAGTTTCCTTTTGCCAGCGGGGGCAGATACGCAGTATTTT. The rearrangement links TRBV5-4 to TRBJ2-3, with TRBD2 matching 8 bases. Germline V gene data show CDR1 as SGHNT and CDR2 as YYREEE (reference sequence). The J segment lost 4 bases and the V segment lost 5 bases, leaving 12 bases of the junction unmatched. The CDR3 loop spans 16 amino acids. Full variable domain (rest looked up from reference TRBV5-4 and TRBJ2-3): ETGVTQSPTHLIKTRGQQVTLRCSSQSGHNTVSWYQQALGQGPQFIFQYYREEENGRGNFPPRFSGLQFPNYSSELNVNALELDDSALYLCASSFLLPAGADTQYFGPGTRLTVL.

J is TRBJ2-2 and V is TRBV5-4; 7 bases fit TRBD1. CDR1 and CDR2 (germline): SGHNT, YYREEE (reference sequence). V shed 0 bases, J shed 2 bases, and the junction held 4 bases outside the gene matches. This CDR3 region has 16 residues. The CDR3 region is CASSLDSGGNTGELFF. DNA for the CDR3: TGTGCCAGCAGCTTGGATTCAGGGGGAAACACCGGGGAGCTGTTTTTT.

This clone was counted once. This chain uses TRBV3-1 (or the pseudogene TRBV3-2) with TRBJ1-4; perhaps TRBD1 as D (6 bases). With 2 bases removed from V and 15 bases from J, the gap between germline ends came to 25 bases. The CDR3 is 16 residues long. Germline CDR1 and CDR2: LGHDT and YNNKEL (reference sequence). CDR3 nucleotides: TGTGCCAGCAGCCAAAAGAGTCGGGACAAATTGGGCCAGTTGTTTTTT. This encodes CASSQKSRDKLGQLFF.

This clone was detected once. In nucleotides, the CDR3 is TGCGCCAGCAGCTTAGGGACTAGCGGGGGGAGATACAATGAGCAGTTCTTC. This translates into CASSLGTSGGRYNEQFF. The chain has TRBV5-1 and TRBJ2-1; 15 bases align to TRBD2. Trimming removed 2 bases from V and 4 bases from J; junction bases left unmatched: 4. The CDR3 has 17 amino acids. CDR1 SGHRS and CDR2 YFSETQ come from the germline V gene.

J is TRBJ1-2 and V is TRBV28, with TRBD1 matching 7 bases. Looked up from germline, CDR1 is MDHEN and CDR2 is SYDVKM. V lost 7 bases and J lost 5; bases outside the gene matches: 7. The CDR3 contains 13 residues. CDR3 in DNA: TGTGCCAGCAAAGGGGGCGGGAGGTATGGCTACACCTTC. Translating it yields CASKGGGRYGYTF.

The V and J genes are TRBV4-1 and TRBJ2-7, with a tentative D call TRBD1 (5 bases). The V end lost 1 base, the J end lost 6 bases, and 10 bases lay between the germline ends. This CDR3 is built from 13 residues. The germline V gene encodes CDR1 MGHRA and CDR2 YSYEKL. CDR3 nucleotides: TGCGCCAGCAGCCAAGTAACAGGCCCCGAGCAGTACTTC. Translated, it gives CASSQVTGPEQYF.